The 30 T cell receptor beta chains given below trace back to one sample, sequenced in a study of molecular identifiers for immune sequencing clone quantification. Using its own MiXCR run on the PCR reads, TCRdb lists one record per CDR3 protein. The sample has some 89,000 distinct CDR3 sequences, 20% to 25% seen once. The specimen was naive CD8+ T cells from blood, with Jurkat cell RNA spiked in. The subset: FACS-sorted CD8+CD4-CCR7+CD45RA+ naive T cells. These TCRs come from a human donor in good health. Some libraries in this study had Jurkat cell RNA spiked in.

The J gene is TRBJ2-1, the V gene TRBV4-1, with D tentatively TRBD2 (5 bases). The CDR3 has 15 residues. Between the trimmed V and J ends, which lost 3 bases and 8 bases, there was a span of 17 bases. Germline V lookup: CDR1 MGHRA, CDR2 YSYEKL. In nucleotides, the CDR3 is TGCGCCAGCAGCCACCTTACTAGTACTATAGATGAGCAGTTCTTC. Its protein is CASSHLTSTIDEQFF.

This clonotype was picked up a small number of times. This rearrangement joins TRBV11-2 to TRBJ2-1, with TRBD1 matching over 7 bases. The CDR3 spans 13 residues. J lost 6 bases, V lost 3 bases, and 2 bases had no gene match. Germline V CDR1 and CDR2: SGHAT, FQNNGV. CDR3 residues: CASSLGQTNEQFF. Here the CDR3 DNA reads TGTGCCAGCAGCTTGGGACAGACCAATGAGCAGTTCTTC.

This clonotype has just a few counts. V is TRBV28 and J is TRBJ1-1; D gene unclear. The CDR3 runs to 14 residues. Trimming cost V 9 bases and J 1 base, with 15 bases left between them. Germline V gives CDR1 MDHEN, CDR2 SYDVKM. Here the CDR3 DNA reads TGTGCCAGTAGCCGCCGGGTGTGGAACACTGAAGCTTTCTTT. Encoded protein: CASSRRVWNTEAFF.

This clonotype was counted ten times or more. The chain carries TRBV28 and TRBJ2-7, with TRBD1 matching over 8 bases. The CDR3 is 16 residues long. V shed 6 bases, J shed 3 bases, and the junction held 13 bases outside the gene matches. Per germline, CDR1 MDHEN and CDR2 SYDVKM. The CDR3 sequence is CASSRPRSGGHYEQYF. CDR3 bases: TGTGCCAGCAGCCGTCCTCGGTCAGGGGGCCACTACGAGCAGTACTTC.

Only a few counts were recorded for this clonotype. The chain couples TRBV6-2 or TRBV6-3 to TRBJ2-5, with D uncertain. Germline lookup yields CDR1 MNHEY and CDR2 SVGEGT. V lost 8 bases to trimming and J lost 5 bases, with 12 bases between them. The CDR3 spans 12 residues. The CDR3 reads CASGQTGETQYF. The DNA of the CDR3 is TGTGCCAGCGGCCAGACTGGGGAGACCCAGTACTTC.

DNA for the CDR3: TGTGCCAGTAGTATTACAGGGGGTTACGAGCAGTACTTC. Protein: CASSITGGYEQYF. The chain uses TRBV19 and TRBJ2-7; 8 positions match TRBD1. The CDR3 consists of 13 residues. The V segment lost 3 bases and the J segment 4 bases; nucleotides outside the gene matches: 2. Germline CDR1 reads LNHDA; CDR2 reads SQIVND (reference sequence).

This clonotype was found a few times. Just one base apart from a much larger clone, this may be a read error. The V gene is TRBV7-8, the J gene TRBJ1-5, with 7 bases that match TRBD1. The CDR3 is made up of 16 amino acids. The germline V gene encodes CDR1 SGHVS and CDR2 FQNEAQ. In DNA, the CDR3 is TGTGCCTGCAGCTTAGGGACAGATCTGGGAAATCAGCCCCAGCATTTT. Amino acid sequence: CACSLGTDLGNQPQHF.

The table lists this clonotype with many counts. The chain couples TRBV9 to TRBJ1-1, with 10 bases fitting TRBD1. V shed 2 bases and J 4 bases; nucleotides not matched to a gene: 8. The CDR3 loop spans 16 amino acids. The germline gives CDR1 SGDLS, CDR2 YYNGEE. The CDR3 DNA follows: TGTGCCAGCAGCGTGACCGGGACAGGGGCGGTCACTGAAGCTTTCTTT. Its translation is CASSVTGTGAVTEAFF.

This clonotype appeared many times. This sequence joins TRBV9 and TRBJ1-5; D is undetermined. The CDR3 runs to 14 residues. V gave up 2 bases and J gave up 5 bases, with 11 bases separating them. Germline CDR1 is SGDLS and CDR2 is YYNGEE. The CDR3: CASSVGQDDQPQHF. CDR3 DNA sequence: TGTGCCAGCAGCGTTGGTCAGGACGATCAGCCCCAGCATTTT.

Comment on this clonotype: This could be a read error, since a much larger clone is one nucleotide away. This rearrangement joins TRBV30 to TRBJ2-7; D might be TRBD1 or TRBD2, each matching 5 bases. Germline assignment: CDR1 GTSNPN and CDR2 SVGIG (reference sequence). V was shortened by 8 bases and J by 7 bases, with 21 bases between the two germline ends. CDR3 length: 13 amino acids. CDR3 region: CARNRDGEVEQYF. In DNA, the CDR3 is TGTGCCCGGAATCGGGACGGAGAAGTAGAGCAGTACTTC.

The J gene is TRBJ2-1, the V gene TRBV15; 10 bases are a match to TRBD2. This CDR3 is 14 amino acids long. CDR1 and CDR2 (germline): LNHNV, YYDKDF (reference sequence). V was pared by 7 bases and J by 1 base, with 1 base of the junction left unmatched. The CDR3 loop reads CATTGLASYNEQFF. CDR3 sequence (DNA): TGTGCCACCACGGGACTAGCGTCCTACAATGAGCAGTTCTTC.

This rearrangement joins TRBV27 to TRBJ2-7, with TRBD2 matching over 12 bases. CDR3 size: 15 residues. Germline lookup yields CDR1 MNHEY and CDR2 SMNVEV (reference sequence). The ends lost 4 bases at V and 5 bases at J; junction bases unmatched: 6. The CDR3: CASSSLLAGGNEQYF. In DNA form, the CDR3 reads TGTGCCAGCAGTTCCCTACTAGCGGGAGGTAACGAGCAGTACTTC.

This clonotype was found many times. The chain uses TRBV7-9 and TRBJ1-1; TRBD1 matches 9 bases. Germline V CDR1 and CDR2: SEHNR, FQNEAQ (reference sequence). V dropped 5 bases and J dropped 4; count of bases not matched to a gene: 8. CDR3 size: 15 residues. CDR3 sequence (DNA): TGTGCCAGCAGCCCCGACAGGGGGTTCGGCACTGAAGCTTTCTTT. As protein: CASSPDRGFGTEAFF.

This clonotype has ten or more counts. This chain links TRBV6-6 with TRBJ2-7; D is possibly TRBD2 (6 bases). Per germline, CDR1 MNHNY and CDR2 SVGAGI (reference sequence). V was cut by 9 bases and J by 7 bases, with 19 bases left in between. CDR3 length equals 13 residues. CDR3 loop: CASSLRWGEEQYF. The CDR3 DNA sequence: TGTGCCAGTAGCTTGAGGTGGGGGGAAGAGCAGTACTTC.

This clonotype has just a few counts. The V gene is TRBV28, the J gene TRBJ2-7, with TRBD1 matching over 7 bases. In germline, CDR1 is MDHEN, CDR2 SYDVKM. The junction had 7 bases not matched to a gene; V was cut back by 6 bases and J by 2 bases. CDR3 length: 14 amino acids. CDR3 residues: CASSNRDSPYEQYF. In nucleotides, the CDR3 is TGTGCCAGCAGCAATAGGGACAGTCCCTACGAGCAGTACTTC.

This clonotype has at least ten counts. CDR3 coding DNA: TGTGCCACCAGTGATTTGTACGGTGATACGACAGATACGCAGTATTTT. Translation: CATSDLYGDTTDTQYF. The V call is TRBV24-1, the J call TRBJ2-3; no definite D call. The V gene lost 0 bases and the J gene lost 3 bases, with 12 bases spanning the gap. The germline CDR1 and CDR2 sequences are KGHDR and SFDVKD. The length of the CDR3 is 16 residues.

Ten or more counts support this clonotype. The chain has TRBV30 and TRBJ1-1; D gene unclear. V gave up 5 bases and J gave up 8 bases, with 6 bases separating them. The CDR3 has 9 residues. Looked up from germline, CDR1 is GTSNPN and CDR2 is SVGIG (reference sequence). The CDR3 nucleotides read TGTGCCTGGGACCCCGAAGCTTTCTTT. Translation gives CAWDPEAFF. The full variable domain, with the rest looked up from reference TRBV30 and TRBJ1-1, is SQTIHQWPATLVQPVGSPLSLECTVEGTSNPNLYWYRQAAGRGLQLLFYSVGIGQISSEVPQNLSASRPQDRQFILSSKKLLLSDSGFYLCAWDPEAFFGQGTRLTVV.

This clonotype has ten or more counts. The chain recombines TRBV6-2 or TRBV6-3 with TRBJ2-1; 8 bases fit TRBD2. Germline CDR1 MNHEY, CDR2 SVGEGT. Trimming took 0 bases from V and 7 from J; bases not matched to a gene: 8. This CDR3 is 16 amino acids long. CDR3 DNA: TGTGCCAGCAGTTACTCGAGACGGGAGGGTTATAATGAGCAGTTCTTC. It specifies CASSYSRREGYNEQFF.

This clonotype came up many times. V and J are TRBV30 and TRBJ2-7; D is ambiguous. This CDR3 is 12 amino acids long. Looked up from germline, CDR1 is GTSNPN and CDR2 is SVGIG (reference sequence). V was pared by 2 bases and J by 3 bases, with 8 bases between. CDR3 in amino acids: CAWSSTLYEQYF. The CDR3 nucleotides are TGTGCCTGGAGTTCGACCCTCTACGAGCAGTACTTC.

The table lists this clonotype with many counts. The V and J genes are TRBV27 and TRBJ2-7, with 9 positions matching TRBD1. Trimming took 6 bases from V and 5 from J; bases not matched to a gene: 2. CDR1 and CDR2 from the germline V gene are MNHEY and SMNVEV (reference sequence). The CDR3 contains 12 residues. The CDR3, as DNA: TGTGCCAGCAGGGACAGGGGTAACGAGCAGTACTTC. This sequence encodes CASRDRGNEQYF.

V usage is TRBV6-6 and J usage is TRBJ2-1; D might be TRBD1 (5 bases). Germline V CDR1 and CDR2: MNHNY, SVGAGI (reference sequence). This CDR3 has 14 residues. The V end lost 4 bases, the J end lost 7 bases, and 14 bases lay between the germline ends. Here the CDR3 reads CASSSAQVANEQFF. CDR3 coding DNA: TGTGCCAGCAGTTCCGCACAGGTGGCGAATGAGCAGTTCTTC.

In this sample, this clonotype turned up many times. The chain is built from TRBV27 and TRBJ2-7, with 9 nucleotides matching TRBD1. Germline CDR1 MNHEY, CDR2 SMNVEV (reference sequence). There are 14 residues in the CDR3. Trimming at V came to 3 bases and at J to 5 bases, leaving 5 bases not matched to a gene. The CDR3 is CASSLGQGWNEQYF. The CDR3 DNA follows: TGTGCCAGCAGTTTGGGACAGGGTTGGAACGAGCAGTACTTC.

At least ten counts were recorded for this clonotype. The CDR3 loop is CASSEATHGSGRYNEQFF. Written as DNA, the CDR3 is TGTGCCAGCAGTGAAGCTACCCATGGTAGCGGGAGATACAATGAGCAGTTCTTC. This chain uses TRBV2 with TRBJ2-1; TRBD2 matches at 9 bases. The V gene's germline CDR1 is SNHLY and CDR2 FYNNEI. After removal of 0 bases from V and 4 bases from J, the junction contained 10 bases not matched to a gene. CDR3 length: 18 residues.

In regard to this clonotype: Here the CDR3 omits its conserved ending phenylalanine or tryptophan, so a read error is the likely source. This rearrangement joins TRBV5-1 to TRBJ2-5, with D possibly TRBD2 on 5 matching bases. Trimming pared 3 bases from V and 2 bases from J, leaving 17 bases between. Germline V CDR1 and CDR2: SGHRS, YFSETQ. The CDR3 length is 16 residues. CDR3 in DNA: TGCGCCAGCAGCTCGGTCGGCCCGGGGTTTCAAGAGACCCAGTACATC. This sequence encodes CASSSVGPGFQETQYI.

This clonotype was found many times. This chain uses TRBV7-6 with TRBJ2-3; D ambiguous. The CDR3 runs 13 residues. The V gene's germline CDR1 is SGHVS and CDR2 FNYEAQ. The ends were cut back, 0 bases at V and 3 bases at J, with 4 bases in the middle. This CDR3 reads CASSLASTDTQYF. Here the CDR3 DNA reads TGTGCCAGCAGCTTAGCTTCAACAGATACGCAGTATTTT.

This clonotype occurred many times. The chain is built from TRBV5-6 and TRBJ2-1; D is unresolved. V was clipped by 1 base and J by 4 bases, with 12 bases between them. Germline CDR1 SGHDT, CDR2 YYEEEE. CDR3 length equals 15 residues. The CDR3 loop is CASSLRARLYNEQFF. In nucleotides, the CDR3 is TGTGCCAGCAGCTTGAGGGCCCGCCTATACAATGAGCAGTTCTTC.

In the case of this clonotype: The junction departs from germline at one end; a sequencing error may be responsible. CDR3 amino acids: CARSLGDSSYNERFF. CDR3 in DNA: TGTGCCCGCAGCTTAGGGGACAGCTCCTACAATGAGCGGTTCTTC. The chain couples TRBV7-9 to TRBJ2-1; TRBD1 matches 7 bases. The CDR3 runs 15 residues. Germline V gene lookup returns CDR1 SEHNR and CDR2 FQNEAQ (reference sequence).

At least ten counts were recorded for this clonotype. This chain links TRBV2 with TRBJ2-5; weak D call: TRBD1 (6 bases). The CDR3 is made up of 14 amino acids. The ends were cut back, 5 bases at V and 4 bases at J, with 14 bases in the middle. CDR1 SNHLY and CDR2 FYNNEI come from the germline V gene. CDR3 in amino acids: CASSPHRDTETQYF. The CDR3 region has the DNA TGTGCCAGCAGTCCCCACAGGGACACAGAGACCCAGTACTTC.

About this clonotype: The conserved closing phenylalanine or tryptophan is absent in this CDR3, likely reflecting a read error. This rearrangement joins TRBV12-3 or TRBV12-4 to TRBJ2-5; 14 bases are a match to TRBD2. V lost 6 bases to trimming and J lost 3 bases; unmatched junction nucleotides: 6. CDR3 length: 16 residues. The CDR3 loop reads CASRVTSGGAKETQYC. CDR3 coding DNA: TGTGCCAGCAGAGTGACTAGCGGGGGGGCGAAAGAGACCCAGTACTGC.

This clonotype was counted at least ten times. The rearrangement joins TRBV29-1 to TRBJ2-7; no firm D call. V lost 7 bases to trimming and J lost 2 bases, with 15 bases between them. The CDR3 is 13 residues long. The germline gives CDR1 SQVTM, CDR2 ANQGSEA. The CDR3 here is CSAVMATPYEQYF. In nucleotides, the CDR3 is TGCAGCGCCGTAATGGCCACCCCCTACGAGCAGTACTTC.